This record covers a single TCR beta chain. No antigen is known for it. The source of the sample is a study of beta chain features in type 1 diabetes. Overall study: Healthy donors and patients showed comparable age, gender and cell yields. Study observations and caveats: Since sequencing was performed on cDNA, cells with high TCR expression could be over-represented. Unsettled here was the matter of whether HLA type influences TCRB rearrangement. When Type 1 diabetes patients were examined, their TCRB CDR3s proved moderately but significantly shorter in all four CD4+ subsets.

Investigators reverse transcribed all isolated RNA, so they sequenced expressed TCRB transcripts. Clones were read by immunoSEQ multiplex PCR, and TCRdb kept only the in-frame ones, dropping some. The sample contains roughly 230,000 clones, 9.5% to 13% of which appear only once. The ends lost 3 bases at V and 7 bases at J; junction bases unmatched: 5. CDR3 length: 14 residues. Germline V CDR1 and CDR2: SGHTA, FQGNSA. The receptor was isolated from a man in his thirties or forties with type 1 diabetes. The sample comprised naive CD4+ T cells from blood. The rearrangement uses TRBV7-2 and TRBJ1-5; the match to TRBD1 covers 8 bases. CDR3 DNA sequence: TGTGCCAGCAGCTTGCGACAGGGGAGACAGCCCCAGCATTTT. Encoded protein: CASSLRQGRQPQHF.